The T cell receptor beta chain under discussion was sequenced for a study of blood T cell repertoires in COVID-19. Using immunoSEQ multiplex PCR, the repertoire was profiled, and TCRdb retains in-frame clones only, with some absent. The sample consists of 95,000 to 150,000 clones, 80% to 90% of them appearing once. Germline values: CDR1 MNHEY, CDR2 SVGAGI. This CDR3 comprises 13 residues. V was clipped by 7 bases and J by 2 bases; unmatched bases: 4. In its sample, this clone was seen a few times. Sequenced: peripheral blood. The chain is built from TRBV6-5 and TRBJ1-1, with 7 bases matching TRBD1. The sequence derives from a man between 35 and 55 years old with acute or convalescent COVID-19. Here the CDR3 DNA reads TGTGCCAGCATAGGGACAGTAAACACTGAAGCTTTCTTT. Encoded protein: CASIGTVNTEAFF.